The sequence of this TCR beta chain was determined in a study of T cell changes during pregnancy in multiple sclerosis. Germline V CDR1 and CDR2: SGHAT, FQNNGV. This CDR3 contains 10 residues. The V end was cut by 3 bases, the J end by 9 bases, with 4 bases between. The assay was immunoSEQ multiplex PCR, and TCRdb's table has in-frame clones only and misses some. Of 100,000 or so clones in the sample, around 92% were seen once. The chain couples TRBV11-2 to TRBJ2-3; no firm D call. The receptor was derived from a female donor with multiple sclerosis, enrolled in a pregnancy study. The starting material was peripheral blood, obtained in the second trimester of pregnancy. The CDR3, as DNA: TGTGCCAGCAGCTTTATCACGCAGTATTTT. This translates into CASSFITQYF.